The table lists the clone carrying this T cell receptor beta chain with a count of one. This sample is drawn from a study of T cell changes during pregnancy in multiple sclerosis. Here immunoSEQ multiplex PCR was the method, and the copy in TCRdb shows in-frame clones only, minus some. Of roughly 38,000 clones in the sample, more than 85% were seen once. The V gene's germline CDR1 is LGHNA and CDR2 YNFKEQ. V lost 1 base to trimming and J lost 7 bases; unmatched junction nucleotides: 6. The CDR3 has 15 residues. Sequencing used CD4+ T cells from peripheral blood mononuclear cells, obtained after pregnancy. This TCR came from a female donor in good health, enrolled as a control in a pregnancy study. This sequence joins TRBV4-2 and TRBJ1-4, with TRBD1 matching 7 bases. The CDR3 region is CASSQVSGGSEKLFF. CDR3 nucleotide sequence: TGTGCCAGCAGCCAAGTGTCAGGGGGAAGTGAAAAACTGTTTTTT.